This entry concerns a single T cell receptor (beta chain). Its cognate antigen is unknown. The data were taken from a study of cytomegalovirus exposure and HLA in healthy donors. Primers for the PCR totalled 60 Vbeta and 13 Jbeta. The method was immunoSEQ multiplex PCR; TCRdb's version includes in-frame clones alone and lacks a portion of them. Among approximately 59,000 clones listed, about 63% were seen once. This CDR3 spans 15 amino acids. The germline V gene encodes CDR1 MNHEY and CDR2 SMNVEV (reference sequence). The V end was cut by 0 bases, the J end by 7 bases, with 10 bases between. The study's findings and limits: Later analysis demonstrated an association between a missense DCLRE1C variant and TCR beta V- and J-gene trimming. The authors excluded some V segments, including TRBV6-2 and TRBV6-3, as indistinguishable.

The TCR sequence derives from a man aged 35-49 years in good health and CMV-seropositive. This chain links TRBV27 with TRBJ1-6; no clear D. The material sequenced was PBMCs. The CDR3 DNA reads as TGTGCCAGCAGTTTATCGCGAGTCTGGAATTCACCCCTCCACTTT. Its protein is CASSLSRVWNSPLHF.